This entry lists 2 T cell receptor beta chains sequenced from one sample in a study of molecular identifiers for immune sequencing clone quantification. TCRdb reprocessed the PCR reads via MiXCR and lists one record per CDR3 protein. The sample includes 550,000 to 750,000 distinct CDR3 sequences, about 20% of them seen just once. The sequenced sample consisted of naive CD8+ T cells from blood, with Jurkat cell RNA spiked in. Documented subset: FACS-sorted CD8+CD4-CCR7+CD45RA+ naive T cells. These TCRs come from a human donor in good health. Some libraries in this study had Jurkat cell RNA spiked in.

This clonotype was counted a few times. With a much larger clone just one base away, this may be a read error. The rearrangement uses TRBV2 and TRBJ2-3, with D perhaps matching TRBD2 (5 bases). Germline V CDR1 and CDR2: SNHLY, FYNNEI. This CDR3 is built from 18 residues. CDR3 nucleotide sequence: TGTGCCAGCAGTGAATCATGGCTGTCCGGACTTCCCACAGATACGCGGTATTTT. It encodes CASSESWLSGLPTDTRYF.

This clonotype was seen ten or more times. The chain's CDR3 is CASSLVAGEVEKLFF. The CDR3 DNA is TGTGCCAGCAGCTTAGTTGCAGGGGAGGTTGAAAAACTGTTTTTT. This chain connects TRBV7-9 to TRBJ1-4; tentatively, D is TRBD1 (6 bases). CDR3 length: 15 residues. The V end was cut by 1 base, the J end by 7 bases, with 13 bases between. CDR1 and CDR2 from the germline V gene are SEHNR and FQNEAQ (reference sequence).